Following are 13 T cell receptor beta chains from one sample sequenced in a study of T cells in Graves' hyperthyroidism and ophthalmopathy. From RNA transcripts, TCR beta CDR3 regions were amplified. During a first-round RT-PCR of the TCR CDR3, the HTBI primer set was used. TCRdb recomputed calls from the multiplex PCR reads with MiXCR, one row per CDR3 protein. The sample lists hundreds of thousands of distinct CDR3 sequences, approximately 22% seen once, with 45% to 55% in the top ten. The sample comprised blood. These receptors all come from a woman between 65 and 79 years old with Graves' ophthalmopathy.

Of note for this clonotype: Its ends do not fully match the called genes, so a read error is possible. CDR3 nucleotides: TGTGCCAGCAGCCACCCTACTAGGCCGGGGGAGCGGTTCTTC. Residues: CASSHPTRPGERFF. The gene calls are TRBV28 and TRBJ2-1; possible D gene TRBD2, 6 bases. The CDR3 sequence is 14 residues long. Looked up from germline, CDR1 is MDHEN and CDR2 is SYDVKM.

The chain uses TRBV20-1 and TRBJ1-6, with TRBD1 as a possible D gene (5 bases). Germline CDR1 is DFQATT and CDR2 is SNEGSKA (reference sequence). The CDR3 has 14 residues. The V end was cut by 6 bases, the J end by 10 bases, with 19 bases between. The CDR3 loop reads CSARHQGLDSPLHF. CDR3 nucleotides: TGCAGTGCGCGTCACCAGGGTCTGGACTCACCCCTCCACTTT.

This clonotype was seen at least ten times. The chain carries TRBV28 and TRBJ1-1; D is unclear. The length of the CDR3 is 14 residues. Trimming pared 6 bases from V and 3 bases from J, leaving 14 bases between. CDR1 MDHEN and CDR2 SYDVKM come from the germline V gene. Here the CDR3 reads CASSPLLSDTEAFF. The CDR3 coding sequence is TGTGCCAGCAGCCCTCTCCTTTCGGACACTGAAGCTTTCTTT.

This sequence joins TRBV13 and TRBJ2-2; the D is unclear. The germline CDR1 and CDR2 sequences are PRHDT and FYEKMQ (reference sequence). The CDR3 extends over 14 amino acids. V was trimmed by 0 bases and J by 5 bases, leaving 7 bases between them. This CDR3 reads CASSLGGQTGELFF. CDR3 coding DNA: TGTGCCAGCAGCTTAGGGGGCCAAACCGGGGAGCTGTTTTTT.

V gene TRBV19 combines with J gene TRBJ2-1; 9 nucleotides match TRBD1. Germline V gene data show CDR1 as LNHDA and CDR2 as SQIVND (reference sequence). This CDR3 is built from 16 residues. J lost 4 bases, V lost 5 bases, and 9 bases had no gene match. The CDR3, as DNA: TGTGCCAGTAGTCGCATACAGGGGGCGGGTTACAATGAGCAGTTCTTC. Protein sequence: CASSRIQGAGYNEQFF.

This clonotype was detected only a few times. The chain is built from TRBV18 and TRBJ1-1; D is undetermined. Trimming removed 1 base at V and 1 base at J, with 7 bases between. This CDR3 comprises 14 residues. Germline CDR1 reads KGHSH; CDR2 reads LQKENI. CDR3: CASSPLMENTEAFF. CDR3 DNA sequence: TGTGCCAGCTCACCACTTATGGAGAACACTGAAGCTTTCTTT.

Many counts were recorded for this clonotype. The chain uses TRBV2 and TRBJ2-3, with unresolved D. This CDR3 is 11 amino acids long. Trimming left V 4 bases short and J 4 bases short, with 3 bases between. Germline V lookup: CDR1 SNHLY, CDR2 FYNNEI. CDR3 coding DNA: TGTGCCAGCAGTGCGTCAGATACGCAGTATTTT. Protein: CASSASDTQYF.

There are a few counts of this clonotype. V and J are TRBV5-1 and TRBJ2-2, with D tentatively TRBD1 (6 bases). Trimming removed 0 bases at V and 7 bases at J, with 13 bases between. Germline CDR1 is SGHRS and CDR2 is YFSETQ. The CDR3 extends over 15 amino acids. The CDR3: CASSLAAGVVGELFF. Here the CDR3 DNA reads TGCGCCAGCAGCTTGGCCGCAGGGGTCGTCGGGGAGCTGTTTTTT.

The sample holds a few counts of this clonotype. The chain couples TRBV6-4 to TRBJ1-1; D might be TRBD1 (5 bases). Germline V CDR1 and CDR2: MRHNA, SNTAGT. The CDR3 covers 14 residues. Trimming left V 3 bases short and J 3 bases short, with 11 bases between. The CDR3 sequence: CASSETGWDTEAFF. The CDR3 coding sequence is TGTGCCAGCAGTGAAACAGGATGGGACACTGAAGCTTTCTTT.

The chain has TRBV19 and TRBJ1-5, with D tentatively TRBD1 (6 bases). Germline V gene lookup returns CDR1 LNHDA and CDR2 SQIVND (reference sequence). This CDR3 has 13 residues. Trimming cost V 6 bases and J 6 bases, with 12 bases left between them. CDR3 nucleotides: TGTGCCAGTAGCCTAGACAGGAGTCAGCCCCAGCATTTT. Its translation: CASSLDRSQPQHF.

This clonotype occurred a few times. This chain connects TRBV30 to TRBJ2-5; D is possibly TRBD1 or TRBD2 (5 bases each). Trimming took off 0 bases at V and 5 bases at J, with 19 bases between the two ends. Germline V gene lookup returns CDR1 GTSNPN and CDR2 SVGIG (reference sequence). The CDR3 totals 16 residues. CDR3 amino acids: CAWSVRSGHRRETQYF. The CDR3 DNA reads as TGTGCCTGGAGTGTACGGTCAGGACATCGGAGGGAGACCCAGTACTTC.

The chain uses TRBV29-1 and TRBJ2-2; no clear D gene. Trimming took 1 base from V and 5 from J, leaving 11 bases between them. This CDR3 spans 14 amino acids. Germline V gene lookup returns CDR1 SQVTM and CDR2 ANQGSEA. The CDR3 reads CSVEVYSSTGELFF. In nucleotides, the CDR3 is TGCAGCGTTGAAGTTTACAGCTCGACCGGGGAGCTGTTTTTT.

The gene calls are TRBV3-1 and TRBJ2-1; D is possibly TRBD2 (5 bases). V lost 1 base and J 3 bases, leaving 13 bases between the germline ends. The CDR3 is 16 residues long. The germline V gene has CDR1 LGHDT and CDR2 YNNKEL (reference sequence). The CDR3 bases are TGTGCCAGCAGCCAAGTCTATGGAGGTAACTACAATGAGCAGTTCTTC. It translates to CASSQVYGGNYNEQFF.